This T cell receptor (beta chain) was recorded in a study of T cell responses to AZD1222 COVID-19 vaccine. The study's findings and limits: Regions 160-218 and 743-854 dominated among vaccine-associated CD4 TCRs spanning spike.

The method was immunoSEQ multiplex PCR; TCRdb's version includes in-frame clones alone and lacks a portion of them. Among roughly 150,000 clones, around four fifths were seen once, and the ten largest hold roughly 4%. As for this clone: The target antigen is unknown.

Sequenced here: peripheral blood, sampled on day 0 of AZD1222 vaccination. This clonotype was obtained from an adult in good health.

CDR3 protein: CASSPELEQAYGYTF. The CDR3 DNA is TGTGCCAGCAGCCCCGAGCTGGAGCAAGCTTATGGCTACACCTTC. This chain connects TRBV9 to TRBJ1-2; D unresolved. The CDR3 totals 15 residues. Germline V gene sequence: CDR1 SGDLS, CDR2 YYNGEE. V was clipped by 4 bases and J by 5 bases, with 18 bases between them.